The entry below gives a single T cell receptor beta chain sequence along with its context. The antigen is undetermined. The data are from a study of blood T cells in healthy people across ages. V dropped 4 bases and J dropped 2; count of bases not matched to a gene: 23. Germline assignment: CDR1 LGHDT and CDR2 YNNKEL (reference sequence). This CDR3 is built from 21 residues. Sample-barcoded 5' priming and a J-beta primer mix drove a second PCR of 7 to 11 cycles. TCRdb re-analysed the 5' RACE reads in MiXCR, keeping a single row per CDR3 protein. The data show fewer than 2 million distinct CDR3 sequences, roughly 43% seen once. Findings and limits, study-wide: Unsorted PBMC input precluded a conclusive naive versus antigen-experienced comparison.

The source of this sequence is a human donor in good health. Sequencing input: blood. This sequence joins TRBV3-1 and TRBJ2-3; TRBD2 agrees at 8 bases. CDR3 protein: CASSLRIGGGLTQRNTDTQYF. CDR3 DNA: TGTGCCAGCAGCCTCCGAATCGGCGGGGGGCTGACCCAACGAAACACAGATACGCAGTATTTT.